A selection of T cell receptor beta chains follows, all from one sample in a study of cytomegalovirus exposure and HLA in healthy donors. Method: immunoSEQ multiplex PCR; TCRdb's copy keeps in-frame clones and lacks some. The table shows 110,000 to 150,000 clones, with around 84% occurring only once. Sequencing was performed on PBMCs. Receptor source: a boy aged 2 to 10 in good health and CMV-seronegative. Both conserved end residues are part of each CDR3. Each record gives: V gene, clone size, D gene, J gene, CDR3 DNA, CDR3 protein. D genes are given only for firm matches. Clone size is not always given. Where it is, it says once, few, many or a class for expanded clones.

>TRBV25-1|few|TRBD2|TRBJ2-1
TGTGCCAGCAGTGCCCAGTCCCCACTAGCGGGGACCAACAATGAGCAGTTCTTC
CASSAQSPLAGTNNEQFF
>TRBV2|.|.|TRBJ2-4
TGTGCCAGCAGACACCCCGGACAAGCAAACATTCAGTACTTC
CASRHPGQANIQYF
>TRBV6-6|once|TRBD1|TRBJ2-7
TGTGCCAGCACGGGACAGGGGGCTTCGTACGAGCAGTACTTC
CASTGQGASYEQYF
>TRBV28|.|.|TRBJ2-5
TGTGCCAGCAGTACCAACTCAGGGGCCCAAGAGACCCAGTACTTC
CASSTNSGAQETQYF
>TRBV9|few|.|TRBJ2-1
TGTGCCAGCAGCGTCTACGGCAATGAGCAGTTCTTC
CASSVYGNEQFF
>TRBV7-3|.|.|TRBJ1-6
TGTGCCAGCAGCTTATACAGGGCAGAAAATTCACCCCTCCACTTT
CASSLYRAENSPLHF
>TRBV5-1|.|TRBD1|TRBJ2-3
TGCGCCAGCAGCCGGGACAGGGGACCAGATACGCAGTATTTT
CASSRDRGPDTQYF
>TRBV9|.|.|TRBJ1-6
TGTGCCAGCAGCCCATTAGGGGGGGACTATTCACCCCTCCACTTT
CASSPLGGDYSPLHF
>TRBV7-2|.|.|TRBJ1-5
TGTGCCAGCAGCCGGGAGGGTGTTCAGCCCCAGCATTTT
CASSREGVQPQHF
>TRBV11-2|.|.|TRBJ2-2
TGTGCCAGCAGCTTAAGCGGAGTAGGCACCGGGGAGCTGTTTTTT
CASSLSGVGTGELFF
>TRBV5-8|.|.|TRBJ1-5
TGTGCCAGCAGCCTTGCAGGGTATCAGCCCCAGCATTTT
CASSLAGYQPQHF
>TRBV7-2|.|.|TRBJ2-3
TGTGCCAGCAGCTTAGCGACCCTCAGGGGACATACGCAGTATTTT
CASSLATLRGHTQYF
>TRBV9|.|.|TRBJ2-3
TGTGCCAGCAGCGTAGGTCTCGGCACAGATACGCAGTATTTT
CASSVGLGTDTQYF
>TRBV30|.|TRBD1|TRBJ1-2
TGTGCCTGGGCAGGGGGTGTAAGGTCGCGGGGCTACACCTTC
CAWAGGVRSRGYTF
>TRBV6-5|.|TRBD1|TRBJ1-5
TGTGCCAGCAGTTACTCGAGACAGGGAACCTATCCCCAGCATTTT
CASSYSRQGTYPQHF
>TRBV7-3|.|TRBD1|TRBJ1-4
TGTGCCAGCAGCTTAAACGGGCCAGGGGGTAATGAAAAACTGTTTTTT
CASSLNGPGGNEKLFF
>TRBV5-6|.|.|TRBJ2-3
TGTGCCAGCAGCTTGGGACTGCTCGGGAATACGCAGTATTTT
CASSLGLLGNTQYF
>TRBV14|once|TRBD2|TRBJ2-1
TGTGCCAGCAGCCAAGAGATACCTAGCGGGGGGTACGGTGAGCAGTTCTTC
CASSQEIPSGGYGEQFF
>TRBV9|.|TRBD1|TRBJ2-5
TGTGCCAGCAGCGTACAGGGGGCGGACCAAGAGACCCAGTACTTC
CASSVQGADQETQYF
>TRBV9|.|TRBD1|TRBJ2-3
TGTGCCAGCGGCGCCGGGACAGGGATCACAGATACGCAGTATTTT
CASGAGTGITDTQYF
>TRBV7-9|.|.|TRBJ1-2
TGTGCCAGCAGCTTTTTGGGGGGACCTAACTATGGCTACACCTTC
CASSFLGGPNYGYTF
>TRBV5-1|once|TRBD2|TRBJ2-7
TGCGCCAGCAGCGCGGGACTAGCGGGGGCTGCTTACGAGCAGTACTTC
CASSAGLAGAAYEQYF
>TRBV2|once|TRBD1|TRBJ2-2
TGTGCCAGCAGGGGATTCTTGGACAGGAATTCTAAAACGAACACCGGGGAGCTGTTTTTT
CASRGFLDRNSKTNTGELFF
>TRBV12-1|.|.|TRBJ2-5
TGTGCCAGCAGCTTTGGCAGACAGGGGGCCCAAGAGACCCAGTACTTC
CASSFGRQGAQETQYF
>TRBV7-2|.|.|TRBJ2-7
TGTGCCAGCAGCCCAATCTTACATCCGAAATTCTACGAGCAGTACTTC
CASSPILHPKFYEQYF
>TRBV25-1|.|.|TRBJ2-3
TGTGCCAGCAGTGAATCGGACACCACAGATACGCAGTATTTT
CASSESDTTDTQYF
>TRBV27|.|.|TRBJ2-7
TGTGCCAGCAGTTCCACAAACCACGAGCAGTACTTC
CASSSTNHEQYF
>TRBV18|.|.|TRBJ2-6
TGTGCCAGCTCACCCGGAGGCTCTGGGGCCAACGTCCTGACTTTC
CASSPGGSGANVLTF
>TRBV6-5|.|.|TRBJ1-1
TGTGCCAGCAGTAGAGGCATTGAAGCTTTCTTT
CASSRGIEAFF
>TRBV6-5|.|.|TRBJ2-5
TGTGCCAGCAGTTACACGCTGGCCCCCCGTGAGACCCAGTACTTC
CASSYTLAPRETQYF
>TRBV9|.|.|TRBJ2-5
TGTGCCAGCAGCCCCCGGACTGGCCAAGAGACCCAGTACTTC
CASSPRTGQETQYF
>TRBV18|.|TRBD2|TRBJ2-1
TGTGCCAGCGGAGCGGGGGTCTACAATGAGCAGTTCTTC
CASGAGVYNEQFF
>TRBV9|.|.|TRBJ2-2
TGTGCCAGCAGCGTAGCTTGGGGAGGCGGGGAGCTGTTTTTT
CASSVAWGGGELFF
>TRBV6-5|few|.|TRBJ2-7
TGTGCCAGCAGGCCAGGGTCAGGGGAGCAGTACTTC
CASRPGSGEQYF
>TRBV2|.|TRBD1|TRBJ2-7
TGTGCCAGCATTGAGGACAGGTATAACGAGCAGTACTTC
CASIEDRYNEQYF
>TRBV6-6|.|TRBD1|TRBJ1-3
TGTGCCAGCAGTTACTCGACAGGGGGCGGAAACACCATATATTTT
CASSYSTGGGNTIYF
>TRBV15|once|TRBD1|TRBJ1-1
TGTGCCACCAGCAGCCGAGGGGGCGAAAACACTGAAGCTTTCTTT
CATSSRGGENTEAFF
>TRBV7-2|.|TRBD1|TRBJ1-1
TGTGCCAGCAGCTTTGAAAGAGGACAGGGGGCTTTCTTT
CASSFERGQGAFF
>TRBV7-6|once|.|TRBJ2-3
TGTGCCAGCAGCTTATCCGGGAAGTTAAGCACAGATACGCAGTATTTT
CASSLSGKLSTDTQYF
>TRBV6-1|.|.|TRBJ2-1
TGTGCCAGCAGTGAAGGCGGAACCTACAATGAGCAGTTCTTC
CASSEGGTYNEQFF
>TRBV5-1|.|TRBD2|TRBJ2-1
TGCGCCAGCAGCTTGGGACTAGCGGGAGGCAAATCCTACAATGAGCAGTTCTTC
CASSLGLAGGKSYNEQFF
>TRBV6-6|.|TRBD1|TRBJ1-2
TGTGCCAGCAGTAAAACCGGGACAGGCTTCGGCTACACCTTC
CASSKTGTGFGYTF
>TRBV14|.|TRBD2|TRBJ2-5
TGTGCCAGCAGCCTATCACTAGCGGGAGCAGAGACCCAGTACTTC
CASSLSLAGAETQYF
>TRBV2|few|.|TRBJ1-4
TGTGCCAGCAGGATAATCCTGGGCAGGTTTGCGTCCCTCCCTACTAATGAAAAACTGTTTTTT
CASRIILGRFASLPTNEKLFF